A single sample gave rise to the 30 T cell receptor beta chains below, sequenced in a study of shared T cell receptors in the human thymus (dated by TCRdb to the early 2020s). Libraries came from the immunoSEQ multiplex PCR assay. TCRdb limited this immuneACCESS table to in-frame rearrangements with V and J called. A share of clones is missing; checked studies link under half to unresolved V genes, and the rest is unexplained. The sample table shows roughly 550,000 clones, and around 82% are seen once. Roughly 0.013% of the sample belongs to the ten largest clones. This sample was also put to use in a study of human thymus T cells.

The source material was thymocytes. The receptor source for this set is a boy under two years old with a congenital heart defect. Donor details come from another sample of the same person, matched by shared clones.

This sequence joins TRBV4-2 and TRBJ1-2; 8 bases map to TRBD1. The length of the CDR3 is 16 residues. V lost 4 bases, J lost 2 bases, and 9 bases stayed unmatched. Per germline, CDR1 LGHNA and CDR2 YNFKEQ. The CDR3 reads CASSPTPRQGNYGYTF. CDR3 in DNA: TGTGCCAGCAGCCCAACACCTCGACAGGGGAACTATGGCTACACCTTC.

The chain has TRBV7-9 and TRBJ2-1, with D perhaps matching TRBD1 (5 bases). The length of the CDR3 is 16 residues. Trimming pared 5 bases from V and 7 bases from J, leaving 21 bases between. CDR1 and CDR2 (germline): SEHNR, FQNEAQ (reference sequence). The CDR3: CASSRTNRQGLNEQFF. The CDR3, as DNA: TGTGCCAGCAGCCGAACGAACAGGCAAGGGCTTAATGAGCAGTTCTTC.

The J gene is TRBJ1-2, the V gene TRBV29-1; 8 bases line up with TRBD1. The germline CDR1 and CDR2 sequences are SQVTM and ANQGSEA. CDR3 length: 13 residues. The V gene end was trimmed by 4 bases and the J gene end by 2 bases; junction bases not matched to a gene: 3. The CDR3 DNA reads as TGCAGCGTTGGTACAGGGGGAAACTATGGCTACACCTTC. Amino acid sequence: CSVGTGGNYGYTF.

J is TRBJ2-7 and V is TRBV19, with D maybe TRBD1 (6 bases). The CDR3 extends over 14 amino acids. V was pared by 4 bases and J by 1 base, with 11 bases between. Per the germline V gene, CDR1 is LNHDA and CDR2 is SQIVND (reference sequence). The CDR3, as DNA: TGTGCCAGTAGTACCAAGGACAGTTCCTACGAGCAGTACTTC. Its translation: CASSTKDSSYEQYF.

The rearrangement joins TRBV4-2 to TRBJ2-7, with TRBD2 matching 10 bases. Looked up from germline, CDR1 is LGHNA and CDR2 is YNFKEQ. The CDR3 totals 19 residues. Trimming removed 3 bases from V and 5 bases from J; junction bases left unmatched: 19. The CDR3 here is CASSHGVRAGGCLSHEQYF. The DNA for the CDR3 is TGTGCCAGCAGCCACGGGGTCAGAGCGGGAGGGTGTCTTTCTCACGAGCAGTACTTC.

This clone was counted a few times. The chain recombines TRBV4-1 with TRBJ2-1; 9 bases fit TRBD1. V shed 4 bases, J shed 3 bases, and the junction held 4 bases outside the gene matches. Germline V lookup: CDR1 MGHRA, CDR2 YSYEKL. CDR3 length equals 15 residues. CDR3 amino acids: CASSLGTGHYNEQFF. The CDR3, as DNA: TGCGCCAGCAGCCTCGGGACAGGGCACTACAATGAGCAGTTCTTC.

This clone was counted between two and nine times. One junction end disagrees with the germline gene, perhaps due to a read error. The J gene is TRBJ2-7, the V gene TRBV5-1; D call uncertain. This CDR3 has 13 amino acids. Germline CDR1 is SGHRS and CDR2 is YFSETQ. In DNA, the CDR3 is TGCGCCAGCAGCTTGGACAGCTCCCACGAGCAGTACTTC. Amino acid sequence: CASSLDSSHEQYF.

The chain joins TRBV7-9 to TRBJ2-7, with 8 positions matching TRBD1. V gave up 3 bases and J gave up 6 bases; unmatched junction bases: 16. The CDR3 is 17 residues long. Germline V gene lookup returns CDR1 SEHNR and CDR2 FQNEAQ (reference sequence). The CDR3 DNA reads TGTGCCAGCAGCTTCAGGGGGCTACGGGGGCGGGACGCCGAGCAGTACTTC. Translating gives CASSFRGLRGRDAEQYF.

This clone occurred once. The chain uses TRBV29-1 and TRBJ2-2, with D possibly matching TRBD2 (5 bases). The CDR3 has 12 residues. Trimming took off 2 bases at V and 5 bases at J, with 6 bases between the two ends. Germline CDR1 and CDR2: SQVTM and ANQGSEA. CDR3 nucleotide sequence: TGCAGCGTTGAAACTAGGACCGGGGAGCTGTTTTTT. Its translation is CSVETRTGELFF.

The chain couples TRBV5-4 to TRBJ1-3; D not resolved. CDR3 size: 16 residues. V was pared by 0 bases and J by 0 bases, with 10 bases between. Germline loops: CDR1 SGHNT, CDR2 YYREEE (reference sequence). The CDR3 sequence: CASSLGSADSGNTIYF. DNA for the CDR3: TGTGCCAGCAGCTTGGGGTCCGCAGACTCTGGAAACACCATATATTTT.

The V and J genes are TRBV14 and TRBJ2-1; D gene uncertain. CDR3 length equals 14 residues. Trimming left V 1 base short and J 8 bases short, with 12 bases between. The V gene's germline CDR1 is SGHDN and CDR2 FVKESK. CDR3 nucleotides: TGTGCCAGCAGCCAAGGCGGCCGGTGGGATGAGCAGTTCTTC. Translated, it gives CASSQGGRWDEQFF. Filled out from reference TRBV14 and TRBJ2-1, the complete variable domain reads EAGVTQFPSHSVIEKGQTVTLRCDPISGHDNLYWYRRVMGKEIKFLLHFVKESKQDESGMPNNRFLAERTGGTYSTLKVQPAELEDSGVYFCASSQGGRWDEQFFGPGTRLTVL.

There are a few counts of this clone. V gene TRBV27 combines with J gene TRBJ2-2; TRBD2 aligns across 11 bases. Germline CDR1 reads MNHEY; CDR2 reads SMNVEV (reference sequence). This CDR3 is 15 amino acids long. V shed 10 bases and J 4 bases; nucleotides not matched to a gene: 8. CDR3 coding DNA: TGTGCCACCGGATCCGGGACTAGCGGCACCGGGGAGCTGTTTTTT. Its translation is CATGSGTSGTGELFF.

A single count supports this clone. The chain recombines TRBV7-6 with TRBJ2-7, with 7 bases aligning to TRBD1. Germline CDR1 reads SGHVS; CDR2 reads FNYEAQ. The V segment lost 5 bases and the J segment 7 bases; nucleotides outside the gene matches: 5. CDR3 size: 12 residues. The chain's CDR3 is CASSQNRGEQYF. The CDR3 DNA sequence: TGTGCCAGCAGCCAAAACAGGGGTGAGCAGTACTTC.

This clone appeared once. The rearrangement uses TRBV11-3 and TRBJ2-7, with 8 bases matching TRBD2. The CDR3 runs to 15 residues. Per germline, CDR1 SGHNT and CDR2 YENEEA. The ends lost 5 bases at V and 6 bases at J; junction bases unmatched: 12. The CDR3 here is CASSPWWREVGEQYF. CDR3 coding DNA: TGTGCCAGCAGCCCCTGGTGGCGGGAGGTGGGCGAGCAGTACTTC.

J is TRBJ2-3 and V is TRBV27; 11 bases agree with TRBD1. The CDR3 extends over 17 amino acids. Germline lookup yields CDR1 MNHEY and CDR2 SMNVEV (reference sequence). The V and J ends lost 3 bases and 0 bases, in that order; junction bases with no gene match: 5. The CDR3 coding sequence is TGTGCCAGCAGTTTGCGGACAGGGGGCCTTAGCACAGATACGCAGTATTTT. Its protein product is CASSLRTGGLSTDTQYF.

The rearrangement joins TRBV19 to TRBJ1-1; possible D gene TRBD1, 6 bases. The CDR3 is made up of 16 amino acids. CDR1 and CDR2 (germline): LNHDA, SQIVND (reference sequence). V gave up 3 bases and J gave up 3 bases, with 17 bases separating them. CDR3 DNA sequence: TGTGCCAGTAGTATTGGGAGCGGCAGGGGAGACACTGAAGCTTTCTTT. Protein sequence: CASSIGSGRGDTEAFF.

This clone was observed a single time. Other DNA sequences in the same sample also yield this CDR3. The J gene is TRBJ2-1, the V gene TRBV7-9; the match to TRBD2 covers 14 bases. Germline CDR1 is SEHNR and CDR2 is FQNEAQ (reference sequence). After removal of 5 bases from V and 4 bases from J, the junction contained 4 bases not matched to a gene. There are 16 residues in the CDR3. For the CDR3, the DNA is TGTGCCAGCAGCCCGGGACTAGCGGGAGTATACAATGAGCAGTTCTTC. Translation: CASSPGLAGVYNEQFF.

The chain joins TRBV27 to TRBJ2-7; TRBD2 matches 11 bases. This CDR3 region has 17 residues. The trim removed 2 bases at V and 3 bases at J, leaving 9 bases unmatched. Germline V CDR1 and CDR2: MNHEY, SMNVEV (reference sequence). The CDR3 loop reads CASSLGSGRAIYYEQYF. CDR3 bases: TGTGCCAGCAGTTTAGGTAGCGGGAGGGCAATTTACTACGAGCAGTACTTC.

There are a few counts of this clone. The CDR3 region has the DNA TGTGCCAGCAATCCGGGACAGGGGATTACCTACAATGAGCAGTTCTTC. Amino acids: CASNPGQGITYNEQFF. The V call is TRBV28, the J call TRBJ2-1, with 10 bases identical to TRBD1. The germline V gene encodes CDR1 MDHEN and CDR2 SYDVKM. The ends lost 7 bases at V and 2 bases at J; junction bases unmatched: 8. This CDR3 region has 16 residues.

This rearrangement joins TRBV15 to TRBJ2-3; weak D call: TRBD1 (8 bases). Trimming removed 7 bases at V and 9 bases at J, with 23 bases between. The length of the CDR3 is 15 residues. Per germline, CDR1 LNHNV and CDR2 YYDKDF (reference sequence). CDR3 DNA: TGTGCCACCACACCGGGACAGGCTAAGCGGGACACGCAGTATTTT. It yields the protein CATTPGQAKRDTQYF.

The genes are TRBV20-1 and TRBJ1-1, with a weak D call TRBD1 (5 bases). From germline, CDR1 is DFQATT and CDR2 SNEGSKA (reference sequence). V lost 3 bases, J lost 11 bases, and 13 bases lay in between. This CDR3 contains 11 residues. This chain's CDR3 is CSASREGQAFF. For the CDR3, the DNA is TGCAGTGCTAGTAGGGAGGGGCAGGCTTTCTTT.

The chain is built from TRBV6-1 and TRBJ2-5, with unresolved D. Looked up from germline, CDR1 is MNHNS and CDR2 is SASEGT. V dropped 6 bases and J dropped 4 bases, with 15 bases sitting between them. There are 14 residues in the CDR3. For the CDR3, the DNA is TGTGCCAGCAGGGAAAAAGCTAGTAGAGAGACCCAGTACTTC. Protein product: CASREKASRETQYF.

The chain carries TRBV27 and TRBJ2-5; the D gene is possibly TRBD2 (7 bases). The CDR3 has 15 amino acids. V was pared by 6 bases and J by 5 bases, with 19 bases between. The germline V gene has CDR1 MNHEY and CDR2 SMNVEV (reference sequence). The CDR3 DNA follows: TGTGCCAGCAGCCCCAAGGGGGGGGCCGGGGAGACCCAGTACTTC. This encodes CASSPKGGAGETQYF.

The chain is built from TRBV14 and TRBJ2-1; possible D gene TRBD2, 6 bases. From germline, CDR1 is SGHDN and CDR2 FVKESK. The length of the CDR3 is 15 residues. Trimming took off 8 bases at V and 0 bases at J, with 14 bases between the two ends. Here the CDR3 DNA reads TGTGCCAGCCGGGGGAGTAGCGACTCCTACAATGAGCAGTTCTTC. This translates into CASRGSSDSYNEQFF.

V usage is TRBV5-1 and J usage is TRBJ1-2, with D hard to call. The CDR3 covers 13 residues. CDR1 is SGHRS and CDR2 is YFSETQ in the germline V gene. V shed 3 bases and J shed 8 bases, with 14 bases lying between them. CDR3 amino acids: CASSSAATGGYTF. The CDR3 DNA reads TGCGCCAGCAGCTCGGCGGCTACGGGGGGCTACACCTTC.

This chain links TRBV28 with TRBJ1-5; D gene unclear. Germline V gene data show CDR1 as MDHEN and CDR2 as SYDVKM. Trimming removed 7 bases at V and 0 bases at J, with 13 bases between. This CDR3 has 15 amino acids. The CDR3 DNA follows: TGTGCCAGCAACCACCAACAGCATAGCAATCAGCCCCAGCATTTT. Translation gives CASNHQQHSNQPQHF.

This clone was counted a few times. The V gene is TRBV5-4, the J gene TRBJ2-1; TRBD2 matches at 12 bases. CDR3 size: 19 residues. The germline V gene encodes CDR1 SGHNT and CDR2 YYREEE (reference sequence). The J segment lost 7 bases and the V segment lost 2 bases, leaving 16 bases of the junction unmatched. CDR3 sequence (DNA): TGTGCCAGCAGCTTTCCAGGACTAGCGGGGAACGTGCCTCGGAATGAGCAGTTCTTC. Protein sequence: CASSFPGLAGNVPRNEQFF.

Here the CDR3 reads CASSLSGDSSYEQYF. The CDR3 bases are TGTGCCAGCAGCTTATCCGGGGACAGCTCCTACGAGCAGTACTTC. V is TRBV7-9 and J is TRBJ2-7; 7 bases are shared with TRBD1. Germline lookup yields CDR1 SEHNR and CDR2 FQNEAQ (reference sequence). The CDR3 contains 15 residues. With 2 bases clipped from V and 0 bases from J, the junction kept 4 bases outside the gene matches.

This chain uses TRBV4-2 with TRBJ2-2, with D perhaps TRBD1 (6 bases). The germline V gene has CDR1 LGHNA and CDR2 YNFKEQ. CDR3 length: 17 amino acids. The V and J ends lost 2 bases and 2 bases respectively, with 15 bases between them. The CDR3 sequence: CASSQPRDTTNTGELFF. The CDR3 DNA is TGTGCCAGCAGCCAACCCCGGGACACCACTAACACCGGGGAGCTGTTTTTT.

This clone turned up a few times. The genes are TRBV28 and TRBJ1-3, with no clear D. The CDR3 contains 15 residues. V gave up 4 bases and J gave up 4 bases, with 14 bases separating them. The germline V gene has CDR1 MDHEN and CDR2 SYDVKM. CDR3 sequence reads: CASSSRLEPGNTIYF. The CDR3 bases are TGTGCCAGCAGTTCGAGACTTGAACCAGGAAACACCATATATTTT.